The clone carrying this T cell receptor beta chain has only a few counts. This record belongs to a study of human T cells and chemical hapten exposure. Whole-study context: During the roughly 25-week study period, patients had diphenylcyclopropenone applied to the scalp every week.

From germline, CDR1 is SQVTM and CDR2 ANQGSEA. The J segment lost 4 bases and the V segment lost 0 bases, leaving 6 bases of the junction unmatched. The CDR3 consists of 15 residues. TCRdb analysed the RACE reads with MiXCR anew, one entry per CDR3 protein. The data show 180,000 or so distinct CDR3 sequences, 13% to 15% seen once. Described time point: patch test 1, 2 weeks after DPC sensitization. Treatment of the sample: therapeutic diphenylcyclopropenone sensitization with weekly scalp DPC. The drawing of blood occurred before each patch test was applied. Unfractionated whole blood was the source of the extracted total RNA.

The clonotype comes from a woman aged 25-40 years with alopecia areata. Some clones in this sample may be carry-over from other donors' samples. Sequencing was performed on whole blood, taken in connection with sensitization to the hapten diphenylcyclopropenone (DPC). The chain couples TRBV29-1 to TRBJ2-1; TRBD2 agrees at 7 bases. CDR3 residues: CSVEEPPSGYNEQFF. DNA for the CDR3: TGCAGCGTTGAAGAACCGCCTAGCGGTTACAATGAGCAGTTCTTC.